This T cell receptor (beta chain) was identified during a study of OX40 agonist ivuxolimab in advanced cancers. The overall study: Dose-escalation patients were diagnosed with hepatocellular carcinoma, melanoma, renal cell cancer or head and neck cancer. Notes on the study in general: Expanded peripheral T-cell antigen specificity went undetermined.

Turning to this clone: As yet, its antigen is unknown.

This table comes from immunoSEQ multiplex PCR, and its TCRdb copy is limited to in-frame clones, with some not included. The profile shows about 59,000 clones, about 87% of them singletons. Per germline, CDR1 KGHSH and CDR2 LQKENI. V dropped 3 bases and J dropped 3 bases, with 6 bases sitting between them. The CDR3 runs 13 residues. This specimen was CD4+ or CD8+ T cells sorted from blood, taken in a trial of the OX40 agonist ivuxolimab. The receptor was isolated from an adult with an advanced solid tumor such as melanoma, head and neck, liver or kidney cancer. The chain links TRBV18 to TRBJ1-5; D uncertain. The CDR3, as DNA: TGTGCCAGCTCACCGGACCTCAATCAGCCCCAGCATTTT. Protein product: CASSPDLNQPQHF.